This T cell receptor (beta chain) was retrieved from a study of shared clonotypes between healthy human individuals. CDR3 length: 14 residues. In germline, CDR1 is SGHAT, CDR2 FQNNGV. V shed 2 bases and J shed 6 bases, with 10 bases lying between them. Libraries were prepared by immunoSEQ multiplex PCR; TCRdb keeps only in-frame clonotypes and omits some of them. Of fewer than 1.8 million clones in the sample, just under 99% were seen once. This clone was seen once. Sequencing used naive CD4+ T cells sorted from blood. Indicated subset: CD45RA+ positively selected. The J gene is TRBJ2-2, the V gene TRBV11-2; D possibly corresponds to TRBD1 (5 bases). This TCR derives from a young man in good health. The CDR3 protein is CASSLKAGSGELFF. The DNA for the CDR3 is TGTGCCAGCAGCTTAAAGGCAGGGTCCGGGGAGCTGTTTTTT.